This TCR beta chain was identified in a study of blood T cell repertoires in COVID-19 (dated by TCRdb to between 2020 and 2021). In the study overall: Samples from collaborators originated in the United States, Italy and Spain and spanned both the acute and convalescent phases of COVID-19. The repertoires were made available in a free public database intended to serve as a resource for research on the immune response to SARS-CoV-2. Deeply sampled blood TCRbeta repertoires from subjects exposed to, actively infected with, or recovered from COVID-19 were included in the dataset. Where available, HLA class I and class II types were taken from metadata supplied by the sample provider and were not determined by assay-based typing. The sample metadata nearly always contained a de-identified subject ID, COVID-19 status, age in years and sex. The material from the prospective study consisted of cDNA or gDNA derived from T cells, B-cell-depleted T cells, or PBMCs. Samples came from the ongoing ImmuneRACE study (first 160 participants) plus 1,254 subjects from 6 global collaborators.

The research as a whole found: The quantity of clinical and demographic metadata differed by source and by participant and was supplied without curation.

The sample holds many counts of this clone. This receptor's antigen is unknown. Base qualities are missing; no much larger clone stands one base away. In the same sample, other DNA sequences code for this CDR3. The immunoSEQ Assay, a bias-controlled multiplex PCR, was used to amplify TCRbeta CDR3 regions from genomic DNA. The original pipeline was this. Within the assay, amplification of reference gene primers was used to estimate how many nucleated cells each sample contained. Sequence reads were collapsed and filtered to measure the absolute abundance of every unique TCRbeta CDR3 rearrangement. For each sample, productive Simpson clonality was calculated by taking the square root of Simpson's diversity index across productive rearrangements. TCRdb limited this immuneACCESS table to in-frame rearrangements with V and J called. A share of clones is missing; checked studies link under half to unresolved V genes, and the rest is unexplained. The D gene and trimming were derived from the DNA, and the V and J assignments and clone size from that table. This sample gives almost 200,000 clones in total; roughly 77% of them show up just once. About 6.5% of the sample is held by the ten biggest clonotypes.

A distance of 16 bases separates the germline ends of V and J, which lose 4 bases and 9 bases respectively. The CDR3, cysteine through phenylalanine, is 15 amino acids long. Only CDR3 DNA is held: 45 bases, read in frame from base 1. In the germline V gene, CDR1 corresponds to SGHTA and CDR2 to FQGNSA. One collaborating source in Seattle enrolled patients while the patients were actively infected and followed the patients over time throughout the course of disease. Each collaborating institution followed its own protocols to collect whole blood in K2EDTA tubes. Collaborator samples were shipped for TCRbeta analysis as frozen whole blood, isolated PBMCs, or DNA extracted from either sample type.

The V and J segments used are TRBV7-2 and TRBJ1-6, and perhaps TRBD1 as D gene, on 6 matching bases. The sequencing sample was made of peripheral blood. The TCR sequence derives from a woman between 35 and 50 years old with COVID-19, enrolled during active disease. CDR3 sequence: CASSWGGGGVSPLHF. In nucleotide form, the sequence is TGTGCCAGCAGCTGGGGGGGAGGGGGTGTTTCACCCCTCCACTTT.